A selection of T cell receptor beta chains follows, all from one sample in a study of blood T cell repertoires in COVID-19. This table comes from immunoSEQ multiplex PCR, and its TCRdb copy is limited to in-frame clones, with some not included. Altogether 60,000 to 95,000 clones are present, under 95% being singletons, with the ten largest covering about 5%. Sequencing used peripheral blood. The receptors come from a human donor in a cohort sampled during active COVID-19. Each CDR3 is given with its conserved first and last residue. D genes are given only for firm matches. Clone size is not always given. Where it is, it says once, few, many or a class for expanded clones.

>NA|TRBD1|TRBJ1-2|TRBV5-1
TGCGCCAGCAGCTTGGCTGACAGGGGCTATGGCTACACCTTC
CASSLADRGYGYTF
>NA|NA|TRBJ1-1|TRBV4-3
TGCGCCAGCAGCCAAGGGACACAGGGTCGGACTGAAGCTTTCTTT
CASSQGTQGRTEAFF
>NA|TRBD1|TRBJ2-3|TRBV6-5
TGTGCCAGCCGGGACAGGGTAACAGATACGCAGTATTTT
CASRDRVTDTQYF
>NA|NA|TRBJ2-7|TRBV12-3/TRBV12-4
TGTGCCAGCAGTTTACAGGGAAGGGTCGAGCAGTACTTC
CASSLQGRVEQYF
>once|NA|TRBJ1-5|TRBV4-2
TGTGCCAGCAGCCTGAACACCTTTGTTCAGCCCCAGCATTTT
CASSLNTFVQPQHF
>NA|TRBD1|TRBJ1-2|TRBV6-5
TGTGCCAGCAGGCAGACAGGGGGCTATGGCTACACCTTC
CASRQTGGYGYTF
>NA|TRBD1|TRBJ1-6|TRBV6-5
TGTGCCAGCAGATTGGACAGGGGAGGTTCACCCCTCCACTTT
CASRLDRGGSPLHF
>NA|TRBD1|TRBJ2-5|TRBV5-4
TGTGCCAGCAGAGCGGACAGGGGGCCAGAGACCCAGTACTTC
CASRADRGPETQYF
>NA|NA|TRBJ1-4|TRBV4-2
TGTGCCAGCAGCACAGGGAGCGAAAAACTGTTTTTT
CASSTGSEKLFF
>NA|NA|TRBJ1-1|TRBV2
TGTGCCAGCAGTGTCTACAGAGTCCCATCCATGAACACTGAAGCTTTCTTT
CASSVYRVPSMNTEAFF
>NA|NA|TRBJ1-1|TRBV11-2
TGTGCCAGCAGCGGACAGCGAACCTATACTGAAGCTTTCTTT
CASSGQRTYTEAFF
>NA|TRBD2|TRBJ2-3|TRBV4-2
TGTGCCAGCAGCCAAGCCGTAGCGGGGGGCTACACAGATACGCAGTATTTT
CASSQAVAGGYTDTQYF
>once|NA|TRBJ1-2|TRBV9
TGTGCCAGCAGCGTAGATACTTATGGCTACACCTTC
CASSVDTYGYTF
>NA|TRBD1|TRBJ1-2|TRBV27
TGTGCCAGCAGCCCTGGCCCGGGACAGGGTTTTGCCTATGGCTACACCTTC
CASSPGPGQGFAYGYTF
>NA|NA|TRBJ1-4|TRBV27
TGTGCCAGCATGGGAGCAGGGCAGGGGGAAAAACTGTTTTTT
CASMGAGQGEKLFF
>NA|TRBD1|TRBJ2-2|TRBV7-3
TGTGCCAGCAGCTTAAGGGGCCGGGCAGGGGGCGTCAACACCGGGGAGCTGTTTTTT
CASSLRGRAGGVNTGELFF
>NA|TRBD1|TRBJ1-6|TRBV7-2
TGTGCCAGCAGCTTTCCACAGGGGGCGAATAATTCACCCCTCCACTTT
CASSFPQGANNSPLHF
>once|TRBD2|TRBJ2-2|TRBV24-1
TGTGCCACCAGTGATTTTCCGGGGGGGACCGGGGAGCTGTTTTTT
CATSDFPGGTGELFF
>NA|TRBD1|TRBJ1-1|TRBV3-1/TRBV3-2
TGTGCCAGCAGCCAATCCGACAGGGGGGCTTTCTTT
CASSQSDRGAFF